Following are 14 T cell receptor beta chains from one sample sequenced in a study of a mutant IDH1 vaccine in newly diagnosed glioma. Their specific antigens are unknown. Time point of the sample: week 5, during vaccination. Topical imiquimod was applied with each vaccine dose, which held 300 ug of mutant IDH1 20-mer peptide. Some clones are missing from TCRdb's copy, which holds only in-frame ones; the method was immunoSEQ multiplex PCR. The sample lists over 50,000 clones, 70% to 90% occurring once. Sample: PBMCs, taken from a glioma patient whose treatment included an IDH1 peptide vaccine. Receptors originate from a woman in her 40s with glioma.

This clone occurred once. The genes are TRBV6-1 and TRBJ2-5; tentative D call: TRBD1 (6 bases). Trimming cost V 2 bases and J 5 bases, with 9 bases left between them. Germline V lookup: CDR1 MNHNS, CDR2 SASEGT. CDR3 length equals 13 residues. CDR3 bases: TGTGCCAGCAGTGAAACAGGGTTTGAGACCCAGTACTTC. It translates to CASSETGFETQYF.

V usage is TRBV7-2 and J usage is TRBJ1-5, with TRBD1 identical over 8 bases. After removal of 5 bases from V and 7 bases from J, the junction contained 7 bases not matched to a gene. The germline gives CDR1 SGHTA, CDR2 FQGNSA. The CDR3 is 14 amino acids. The CDR3 DNA is TGTGCCAGCAGCGAGACAGGGGTTACACAGCCCCAGCATTTT. This codes for CASSETGVTQPQHF.

The V gene is TRBV6-6, the J gene TRBJ1-1; no definite D call. The V gene lost 5 bases and the J gene lost 1 base, with 5 bases spanning the gap. The CDR3 is 12 residues long. Germline V gene sequence: CDR1 MNHNY, CDR2 SVGAGI (reference sequence). The CDR3 spells CASSQRNTEAFF. In DNA form, the CDR3 reads TGTGCCAGCAGTCAGCGGAACACTGAAGCTTTCTTT.

The chain couples TRBV4-1 to TRBJ2-5, with D maybe TRBD2 (6 bases). CDR1 is MGHRA and CDR2 is YSYEKL in the germline V gene. CDR3 length: 19 amino acids. Trimming shortened V by 0 bases and J by 2 bases, and 22 bases separated the two germline ends. CDR3 in amino acids: CASSQELRYVGGVQETQYF. DNA for the CDR3: TGCGCCAGCAGCCAAGAGTTGAGATATGTGGGCGGGGTACAAGAGACCCAGTACTTC.

The gene calls are TRBV29-1 and TRBJ2-2, with D uncertain. Germline V gene sequence: CDR1 SQVTM, CDR2 ANQGSEA. The length of the CDR3 is 17 residues. V was cut by 7 bases and J by 2 bases, with 23 bases left in between. CDR3 sequence (DNA): TGCAGCGCAGCTCCCCTCACCTGGACGGAAAACACCGGGGAGCTGTTTTTT. It codes for CSAAPLTWTENTGELFF.

The rearrangement uses TRBV18 and TRBJ1-4; no definite D call. Germline CDR1 is KGHSH and CDR2 is LQKENI. The CDR3 extends over 15 amino acids. Trimming took 3 bases from V and 5 from J, leaving 13 bases between them. The CDR3: CASSPRQEGNEKLFF. The CDR3 DNA sequence: TGTGCCAGCTCACCCCGTCAGGAGGGAAATGAAAAACTGTTTTTT. Full variable domain (remainder filled in from reference TRBV18 and TRBJ1-4): NAGVMQNPRHLVRRRGQEARLRCSPMKGHSHVYWYRQLPEEGLKFMVYLQKENIIDESGMPKERFSAEFPKEGPSILRIQQVVRGDSAAYFCASSPRQEGNEKLFFGSGTQLSVL.

V and J are TRBV2 and TRBJ2-3; 9 nucleotides line up with TRBD2. The CDR3 is 14 amino acids. The germline CDR1 and CDR2 sequences are SNHLY and FYNNEI. The V and J ends lost 6 bases and 6 bases, in that order; junction bases with no gene match: 7. Here the CDR3 DNA reads TGTGCCAGCAGACCTAGCGGGGACTATGATACGCAGTATTTT. Translation gives CASRPSGDYDTQYF.

The chain's CDR3 is CAWRERAGITYEQYF. The CDR3 coding sequence is TGTGCCTGGAGGGAACGGGCAGGGATAACTTACGAGCAGTACTTC. The chain combines TRBV30 with TRBJ2-7, with D tentatively TRBD1 (5 bases). Trimming removed 3 bases from V and 4 bases from J, with 19 bases in between. This CDR3 region has 15 residues. Germline V gene sequence: CDR1 GTSNPN, CDR2 SVGIG (reference sequence).

The CDR3: CASFGEKLFF. In DNA, the CDR3 is TGTGCCAGTTTCGGTGAAAAACTGTTTTTT. The chain combines TRBV19 with TRBJ1-4; no clear D. The CDR3 is made up of 10 amino acids. V lost 8 bases and J 7 bases, leaving 5 bases between the germline ends. CDR1 LNHDA and CDR2 SQIVND come from the germline V gene (reference sequence). The whole variable domain, filled in from reference TRBV19 and TRBJ1-4, reads DGGITQSPKYLFRKEGQNVTLSCEQNLNHDAMYWYRQDPGQGLRLIYYSQIVNDFQKGDIAEGYSVSREKKESFPLTVTSAQKNPTAFYLCASFGEKLFFGSGTQLSVL.

This clone has a handful of counts. The chain combines TRBV4-3 with TRBJ2-5; 9 nucleotides agree with TRBD2. The germline V gene encodes CDR1 LGHNA and CDR2 YSLEER. The length of the CDR3 is 16 residues. The V and J ends lost 0 bases and 3 bases, in that order; junction bases with no gene match: 5. This CDR3 is CASSQEGGGAKETQYF. The CDR3 coding sequence is TGCGCCAGCAGCCAAGAAGGCGGGGGGGCGAAAGAGACCCAGTACTTC.

The chain uses TRBV30 and TRBJ2-5, with TRBD2 matching over 11 bases. J lost 2 bases, V lost 3 bases, and 14 bases had no gene match. Germline V gene data show CDR1 as GTSNPN and CDR2 as SVGIG (reference sequence). This CDR3 contains 18 residues. CDR3 amino acids: CAWRRILSGTSGQETQYF. The CDR3 DNA is TGTGCCTGGAGGCGTATTCTCTCCGGGACTAGCGGACAAGAGACCCAGTACTTC.

V gene TRBV19 combines with J gene TRBJ1-6; possible D gene TRBD1, 5 bases. The CDR3 spans 14 residues. The germline V gene has CDR1 LNHDA and CDR2 SQIVND (reference sequence). V lost 5 bases and J 6 bases, leaving 11 bases between the germline ends. In DNA form, the CDR3 reads TGTGCCAGTAGTCCATGGGACCGTAATTCACCCCTCCACTTT. It yields the protein CASSPWDRNSPLHF.

This sequence joins TRBV5-1 and TRBJ2-2; 14 bases match TRBD2. With 4 bases clipped from V and 3 bases from J, the junction kept 2 bases outside the gene matches. The V gene's germline CDR1 is SGHRS and CDR2 YFSETQ. There are 16 residues in the CDR3. The DNA of the CDR3 is TGCGCCAGCAGCCGGACTAGCGGGGGGTACACCGGGGAGCTGTTTTTT. Its translation is CASSRTSGGYTGELFF.

The V gene is TRBV21-1, the J gene TRBJ1-3. TRBV21-1 is deemed a pseudogene. CDR3 length equals 15 residues. The CDR3 protein is CASSKMGSSGNTIYF. DNA for the CDR3: TGTGCCAGCAGCAAAATGGGGAGCTCTGGAAACACCATATATTTT.